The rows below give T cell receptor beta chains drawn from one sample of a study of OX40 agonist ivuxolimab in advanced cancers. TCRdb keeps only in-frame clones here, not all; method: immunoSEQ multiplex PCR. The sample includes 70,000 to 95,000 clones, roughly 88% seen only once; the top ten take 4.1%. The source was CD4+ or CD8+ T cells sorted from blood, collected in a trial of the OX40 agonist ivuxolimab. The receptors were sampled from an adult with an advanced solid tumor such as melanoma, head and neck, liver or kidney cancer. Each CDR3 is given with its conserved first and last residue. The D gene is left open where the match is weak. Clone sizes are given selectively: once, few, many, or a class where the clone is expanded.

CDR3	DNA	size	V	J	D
CASSSWRGSGGEQYF	TGTGCCAGCAGCTCCTGGAGGGGAAGTGGTGGCGAGCAGTACTTC	few	TRBV5-6	TRBJ2-7	NA
CASSPWDNEKLFF	TGTGCCAGCAGCCCATGGGACAACGAAAAACTGTTTTTT	once	TRBV25-1	TRBJ1-4	NA
CASSEGTGGDEQFF	TGTGCCAGCAGTGAGGGGACAGGGGGCGATGAGCAGTTCTTC	NA	TRBV2	TRBJ2-1	TRBD1
CSVIPQASTDTQYF	TGCAGCGTAATCCCCCAGGCTAGCACAGATACGCAGTATTTT	NA	TRBV29-1	TRBJ2-3	NA
CASSLAVYSGRYNEQFF	TGTGCCAGCAGCTTAGCGGTGTATAGCGGGAGGTACAATGAGCAGTTCTTC	NA	TRBV7-6	TRBJ2-1	TRBD2
CASSLQGPYEQYF	TGCGCCAGCAGCTTACAGGGGCCCTACGAGCAGTACTTC	few	TRBV5-1	TRBJ2-7	TRBD1
CASGPGTYEQYF	TGTGCCAGCGGGCCGGGGACTTACGAGCAGTACTTC	NA	TRBV6-5	TRBJ2-7	NA
CASSQERGHYEQYF	TGCGCCAGCAGCCAAGAAAGGGGGCACTACGAGCAGTACTTC	many	TRBV4-1	TRBJ2-7	TRBD1
CASSLLAGTGGELFF	TGTGCCAGCAGCTTATTAGCGGGAACGGGCGGGGAGCTGTTTTTT	NA	TRBV11-2	TRBJ2-2	TRBD2
CSVSLGRQSSTDTQYF	TGCAGCGTGTCTCTGGGGAGACAATCTAGCACAGATACGCAGTATTTT	NA	TRBV29-1	TRBJ2-3	NA